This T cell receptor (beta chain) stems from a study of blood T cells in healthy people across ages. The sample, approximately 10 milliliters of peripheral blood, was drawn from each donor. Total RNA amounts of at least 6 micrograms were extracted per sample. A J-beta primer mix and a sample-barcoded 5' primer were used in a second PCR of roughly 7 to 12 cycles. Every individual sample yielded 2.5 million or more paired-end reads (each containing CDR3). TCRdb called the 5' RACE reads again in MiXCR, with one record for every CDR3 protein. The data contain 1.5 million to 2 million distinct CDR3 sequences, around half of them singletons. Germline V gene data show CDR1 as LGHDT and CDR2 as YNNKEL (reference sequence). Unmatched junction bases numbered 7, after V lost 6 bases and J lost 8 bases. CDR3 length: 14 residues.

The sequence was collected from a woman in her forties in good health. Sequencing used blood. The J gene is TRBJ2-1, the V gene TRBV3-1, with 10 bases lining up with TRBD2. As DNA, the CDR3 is TGTGCCAGCAGGAGTAGCGGGGGGAAGGATGAGCAGTTCTTC. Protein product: CASRSSGGKDEQFF.